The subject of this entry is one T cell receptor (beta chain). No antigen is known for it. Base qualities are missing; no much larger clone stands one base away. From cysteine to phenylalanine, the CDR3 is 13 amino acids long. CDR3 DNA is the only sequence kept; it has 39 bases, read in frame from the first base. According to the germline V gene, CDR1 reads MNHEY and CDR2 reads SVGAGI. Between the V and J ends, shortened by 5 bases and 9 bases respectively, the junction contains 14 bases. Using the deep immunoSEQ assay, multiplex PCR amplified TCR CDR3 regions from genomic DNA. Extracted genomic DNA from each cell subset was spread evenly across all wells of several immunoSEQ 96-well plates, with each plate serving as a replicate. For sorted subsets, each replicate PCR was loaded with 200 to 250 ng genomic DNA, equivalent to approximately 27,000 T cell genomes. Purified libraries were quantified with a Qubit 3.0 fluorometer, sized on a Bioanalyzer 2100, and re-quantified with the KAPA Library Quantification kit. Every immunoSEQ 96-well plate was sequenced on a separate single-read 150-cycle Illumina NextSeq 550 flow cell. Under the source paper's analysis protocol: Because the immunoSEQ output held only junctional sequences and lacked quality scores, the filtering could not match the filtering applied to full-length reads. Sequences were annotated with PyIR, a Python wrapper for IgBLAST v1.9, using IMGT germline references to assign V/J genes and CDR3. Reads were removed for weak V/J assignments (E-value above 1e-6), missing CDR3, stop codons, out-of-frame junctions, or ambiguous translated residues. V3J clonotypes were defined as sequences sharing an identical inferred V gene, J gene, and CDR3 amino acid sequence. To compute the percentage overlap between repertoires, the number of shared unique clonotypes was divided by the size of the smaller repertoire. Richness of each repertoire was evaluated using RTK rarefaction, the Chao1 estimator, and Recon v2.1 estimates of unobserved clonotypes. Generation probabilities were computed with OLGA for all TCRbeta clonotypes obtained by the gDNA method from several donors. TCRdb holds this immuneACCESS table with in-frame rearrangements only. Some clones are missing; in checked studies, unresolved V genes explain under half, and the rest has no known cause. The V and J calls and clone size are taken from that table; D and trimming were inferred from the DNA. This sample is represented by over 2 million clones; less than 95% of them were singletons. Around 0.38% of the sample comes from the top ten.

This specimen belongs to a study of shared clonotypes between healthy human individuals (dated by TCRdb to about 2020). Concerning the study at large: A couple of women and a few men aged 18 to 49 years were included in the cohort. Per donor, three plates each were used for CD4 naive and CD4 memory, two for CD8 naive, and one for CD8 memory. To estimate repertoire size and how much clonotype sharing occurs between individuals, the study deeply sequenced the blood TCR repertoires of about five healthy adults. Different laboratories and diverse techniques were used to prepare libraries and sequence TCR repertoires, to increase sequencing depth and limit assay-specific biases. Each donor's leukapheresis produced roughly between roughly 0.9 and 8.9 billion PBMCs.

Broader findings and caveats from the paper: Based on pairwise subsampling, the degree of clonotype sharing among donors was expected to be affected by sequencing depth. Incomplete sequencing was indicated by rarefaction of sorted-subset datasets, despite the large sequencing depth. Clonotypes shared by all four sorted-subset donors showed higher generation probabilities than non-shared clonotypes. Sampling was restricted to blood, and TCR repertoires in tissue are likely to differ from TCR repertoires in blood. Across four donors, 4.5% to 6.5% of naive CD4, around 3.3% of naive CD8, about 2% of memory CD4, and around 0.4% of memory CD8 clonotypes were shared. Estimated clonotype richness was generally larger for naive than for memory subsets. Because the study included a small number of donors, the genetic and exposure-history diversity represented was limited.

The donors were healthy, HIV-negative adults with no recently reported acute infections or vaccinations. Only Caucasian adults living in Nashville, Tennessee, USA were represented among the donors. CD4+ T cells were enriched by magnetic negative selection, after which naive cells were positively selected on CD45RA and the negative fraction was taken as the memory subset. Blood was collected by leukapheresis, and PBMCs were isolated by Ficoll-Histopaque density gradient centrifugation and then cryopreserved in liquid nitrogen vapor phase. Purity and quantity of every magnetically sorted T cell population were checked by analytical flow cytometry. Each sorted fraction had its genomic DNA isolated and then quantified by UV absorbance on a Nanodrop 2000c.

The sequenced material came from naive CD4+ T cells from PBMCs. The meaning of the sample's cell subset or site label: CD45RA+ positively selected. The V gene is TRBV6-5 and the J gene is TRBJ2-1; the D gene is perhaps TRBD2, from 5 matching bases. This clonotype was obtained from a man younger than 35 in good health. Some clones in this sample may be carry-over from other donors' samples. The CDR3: CASSPPSRSEQFF. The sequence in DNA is TGTGCCAGCAGTCCCCCTAGCAGGTCTGAGCAGTTCTTC.